What follows are 18 T cell receptor beta chains derived from one specimen sequenced in a study of shared clonotypes between healthy human individuals. TCRdb's table, derived via immunoSEQ multiplex PCR, lists solely in-frame clones and lacks some. The repertoire consists of millions of clones, with approximately 93% occurring once and the leading ten covering roughly 0.36%. Sequenced material: naive CD4+ T cells from PBMCs. Subset: CD45RA+ positively selected. These receptors were taken from a man aged 18 to 29 in good health. Some clones in this sample may be carry-over from other donors' samples.

This chain connects TRBV9 to TRBJ1-1; D unclear. Trimming removed 1 base from V and 0 bases from J, with 10 bases in between. The CDR3 has 15 residues. Germline CDR1 is SGDLS and CDR2 is YYNGEE. CDR3 residues: CASSVSSELNTEAFF. For the CDR3, the DNA is TGTGCCAGCAGCGTAAGCAGTGAGCTGAACACTGAAGCTTTCTTT.

This clone appeared once. V and J are TRBV19 and TRBJ1-3; the D gene is possibly TRBD1 (6 bases). The germline V gene has CDR1 LNHDA and CDR2 SQIVND (reference sequence). The CDR3 contains 15 residues. V lost 6 bases and J lost 4, with 16 bases in between. The CDR3 DNA follows: TGTGCCAGTAGCCCTAGCCCAGGGGTCGGAAACACCATATATTTT. Protein: CASSPSPGVGNTIYF.

This clone came up once. The rearrangement uses TRBV6-1 and TRBJ2-7; 7 bases are shared with TRBD2. The length of the CDR3 is 14 residues. Trimming removed 8 bases from V and 2 bases from J; junction bases left unmatched: 9. CDR1 and CDR2 (germline): MNHNS, SASEGT. The chain's CDR3 is CASGEGGFPYEQYF. The CDR3 nucleotides read TGTGCCAGCGGAGAGGGAGGGTTCCCCTACGAGCAGTACTTC.

In this sample, this clone turned up once. V and J are TRBV2 and TRBJ2-5; 7 nucleotides line up with TRBD1. The V gene end was trimmed by 8 bases and the J gene end by 4 bases; junction bases not matched to a gene: 7. This CDR3 is 13 amino acids long. Germline V gene lookup returns CDR1 SNHLY and CDR2 FYNNEI. The CDR3 coding sequence is TGTGCCAGCCAGGGGGAAGGAGGAGAGACCCAGTACTTC. It codes for CASQGEGGETQYF.

V and J are TRBV9 and TRBJ2-1, with D unclear. This CDR3 has 13 amino acids. The V end was cut by 4 bases, the J end by 11 bases, with 16 bases between. Germline assignment: CDR1 SGDLS and CDR2 YYNGEE. This chain's CDR3 is CASSPLRAAKQFF. The CDR3 DNA reads TGTGCCAGCAGCCCCCTCCGGGCAGCGAAGCAGTTCTTC.

A remark on this clone: This CDR3 is also generated by other DNA sequences in the sample. This sequence joins TRBV15 and TRBJ2-5; 10 bases line up with TRBD1. The V gene's germline CDR1 is LNHNV and CDR2 YYDKDF (reference sequence). The CDR3 has 14 residues. J lost 5 bases, V lost 1 base, and 1 base had no gene match. The CDR3 DNA reads TGTGCCACCAGCAGAGGGGGACAGGGGGAGACCCAGTACTTC. This translates into CATSRGGQGETQYF.

This clone was observed a single time. Other DNA sequences in this sample translate to the same CDR3. The chain joins TRBV7-7 to TRBJ2-5; 7 bases align to TRBD1. The CDR3 spans 14 residues. The germline V gene encodes CDR1 SSHAT and CDR2 FNYEAQ (reference sequence). Unmatched junction bases numbered 3, after V lost 2 bases and J lost 3 bases. CDR3 residues: CASSLSGGKETQYF. CDR3 DNA: TGTGCCAGCAGCTTATCAGGGGGAAAAGAGACCCAGTACTTC.

The chain carries TRBV30 and TRBJ2-2; 8 bases align to TRBD1. Trimming at V came to 5 bases and at J to 5 bases, leaving 1 base not matched to a gene. The CDR3 is made up of 12 amino acids. The V gene's germline CDR1 is GTSNPN and CDR2 SVGIG (reference sequence). The CDR3 spells CAWGDRTGELFF. For the CDR3, the DNA is TGTGCCTGGGGGGACAGGACCGGGGAGCTGTTTTTT.

V usage is TRBV28 and J usage is TRBJ1-4; 10 bases line up with TRBD1. The CDR3 runs 16 residues. Germline-derived CDR1 and CDR2 are MDHEN and SYDVKM. V shed 5 bases, J shed 7 bases, and the junction held 10 bases outside the gene matches. The DNA of the CDR3 is TGTGCCAGCAGTAGGACAGGGGGACAGAGGAGTGAAAAACTGTTTTTT. Its protein is CASSRTGGQRSEKLFF.

The V gene is TRBV2, the J gene TRBJ2-7; D call uncertain. V was pared by 5 bases and J by 6 bases, with 8 bases between. Germline lookup yields CDR1 SNHLY and CDR2 FYNNEI. CDR3 length equals 11 residues. CDR3: CASSTWVEQYF. The CDR3 DNA sequence: TGTGCCAGCAGTACATGGGTCGAGCAGTACTTC.

The rearrangement uses TRBV7-2 and TRBJ2-5, with 7 bases identical to TRBD2. The germline CDR1 and CDR2 sequences are SGHTA and FQGNSA. J lost 2 bases, V lost 5 bases, and 2 bases had no gene match. The CDR3 is 13 residues long. In DNA, the CDR3 is TGTGCCAGCAGCGGACTAGTGCAAGAGACCCAGTACTTC. Its protein is CASSGLVQETQYF.

The V call is TRBV5-4, the J call TRBJ1-1; 8 bases agree with TRBD1. This CDR3 is 15 amino acids long. Germline CDR1 SGHNT, CDR2 YYREEE (reference sequence). V was clipped by 3 bases and J by 1 base; unmatched bases: 5. The chain's CDR3 is CASSSTGQGNTEAFF. CDR3 sequence (DNA): TGTGCCAGCAGCTCCACAGGACAGGGGAACACTGAAGCTTTCTTT.

The chain carries TRBV14 and TRBJ2-7; the match to TRBD2 covers 9 bases. V lost 0 bases to trimming and J lost 3 bases; unmatched junction nucleotides: 6. Germline V lookup: CDR1 SGHDN, CDR2 FVKESK. This CDR3 has 16 residues. The CDR3, as DNA: TGTGCCAGCAGCCAAGATCTGGGCGGGAGGGGCTACGAGCAGTACTTC. Protein: CASSQDLGGRGYEQYF.

This chain uses TRBV28 with TRBJ2-2; D possibly corresponds to TRBD2 (5 bases). Trimming removed 8 bases at V and 6 bases at J, with 19 bases between. The CDR3 contains 15 residues. Germline V gene data show CDR1 as MDHEN and CDR2 as SYDVKM. Here the CDR3 reads CASGLGSILAGELFF. CDR3 DNA sequence: TGTGCCAGCGGACTGGGCTCCATATTGGCCGGGGAGCTGTTTTTT.

Here the CDR3 DNA reads TGTGCCAGCAGCTCGACCCCCGACATGAACACTGAAGCTTTCTTT. Amino acids: CASSSTPDMNTEAFF. The chain links TRBV7-6 to TRBJ1-1; D gene ambiguous. Germline V gene lookup returns CDR1 SGHVS and CDR2 FNYEAQ. The V end was cut by 4 bases, the J end by 0 bases, with 12 bases between. CDR3 size: 15 residues.

The V and J genes are TRBV5-4 and TRBJ1-2, with TRBD1 matching over 8 bases. The germline V gene encodes CDR1 SGHNT and CDR2 YYREEE (reference sequence). V shed 4 bases and J 3 bases; nucleotides not matched to a gene: 8. The CDR3 has 15 residues. CDR3 sequence: CASSLTGQGDYGYTF. The CDR3 coding sequence is TGTGCCAGCAGCCTCACCGGACAGGGTGACTATGGCTACACCTTC.

The rearrangement uses TRBV28 and TRBJ2-7; D remains unclear. There are 13 residues in the CDR3. Germline CDR1 reads MDHEN; CDR2 reads SYDVKM. The V end was cut by 5 bases, the J end by 4 bases, with 12 bases between. This CDR3 reads CASSPTLEYEQYF. As DNA, the CDR3 is TGTGCCAGCAGTCCGACCTTGGAATACGAGCAGTACTTC.

This rearrangement joins TRBV6-4 to TRBJ2-3, with TRBD2 matching over 9 bases. V shed 4 bases and J 1 base; nucleotides not matched to a gene: 6. CDR1 is MRHNA and CDR2 is SNTAGT in the germline V gene. The CDR3 is 16 residues long. CDR3 nucleotide sequence: TGTGCCAGCAGTGGGCTAGCGGGGCAAGGCACAGATACGCAGTATTTT. This codes for CASSGLAGQGTDTQYF.